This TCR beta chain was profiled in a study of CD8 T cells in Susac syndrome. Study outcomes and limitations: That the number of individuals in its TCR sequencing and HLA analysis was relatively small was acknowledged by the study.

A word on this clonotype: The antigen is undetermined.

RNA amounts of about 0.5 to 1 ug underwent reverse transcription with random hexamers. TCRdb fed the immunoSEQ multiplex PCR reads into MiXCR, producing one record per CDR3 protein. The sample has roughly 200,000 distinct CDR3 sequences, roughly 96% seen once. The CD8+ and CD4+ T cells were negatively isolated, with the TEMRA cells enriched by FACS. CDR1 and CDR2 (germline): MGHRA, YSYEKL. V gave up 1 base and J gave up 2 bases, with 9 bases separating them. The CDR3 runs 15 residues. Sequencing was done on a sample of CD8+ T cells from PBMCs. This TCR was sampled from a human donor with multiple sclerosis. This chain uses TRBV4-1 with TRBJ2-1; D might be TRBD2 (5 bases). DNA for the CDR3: TGCGCCAGCAGCCAAGGAACGGGAACCTACAATGAGCAGTTCTTC. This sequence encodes CASSQGTGTYNEQFF.